This TCR beta chain is from a study of metastatic and nonmetastatic thyroid tumors. Per the original data handling: A classifier of distant metastasis in papillary thyroid cancer was built from CDR3 differences (across clinicopathological groups). TCRdb reprocessed the PCR reads via MiXCR. The V and J calls were determined by TCRdb, not by the authors. The sample lists approximately 20,000 clones, roughly 12% occurring once. The CDR3 extends over 15 amino acids. The V and J ends lost 3 bases and 6 bases respectively, with 17 bases between them. Germline CDR1 is MGHRA and CDR2 is YSYEKL. There were no patients who had received any treatment before thyroid surgery.

Source material: blood. The clonotype was recovered from a female donor with papillary thyroid cancer or a benign thyroid nodule (not recorded which). Some clones in this sample may be carry-over from other donors' samples. J is TRBJ1-2 and V is TRBV4-1, with D maybe TRBD1 (6 bases). CDR3 nucleotides: TGCGCCAGCAGCCACCCGACAGGCCCGTTCCATGGCTACACCTTC. It specifies CASSHPTGPFHGYTF.